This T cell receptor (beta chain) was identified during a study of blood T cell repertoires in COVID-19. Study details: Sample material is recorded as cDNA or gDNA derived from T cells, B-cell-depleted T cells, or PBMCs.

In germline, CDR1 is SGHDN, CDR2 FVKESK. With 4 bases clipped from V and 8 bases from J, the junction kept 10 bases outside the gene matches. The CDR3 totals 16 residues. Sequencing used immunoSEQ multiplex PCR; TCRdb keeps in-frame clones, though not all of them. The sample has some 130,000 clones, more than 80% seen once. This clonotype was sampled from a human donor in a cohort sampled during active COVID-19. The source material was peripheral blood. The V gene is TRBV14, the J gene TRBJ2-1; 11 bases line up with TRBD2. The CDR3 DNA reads TGTGCCAGCAGCCCCATAGCGGGGGGGCTTCGGTATGAGCAGTTCTTC. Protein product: CASSPIAGGLRYEQFF. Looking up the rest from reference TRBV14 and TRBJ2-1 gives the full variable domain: EAGVTQFPSHSVIEKGQTVTLRCDPISGHDNLYWYRRVMGKEIKFLLHFVKESKQDESGMPNNRFLAERTGGTYSTLKVQPAELEDSGVYFCASSPIAGGLRYEQFFGPGTRLTVL.